Below are 21 T cell receptor beta chains sequenced from a single sample in a study of graft-versus-host responses after intestinal transplantation. Which antigens these TCRs recognize remains unknown. The assay was immunoSEQ multiplex PCR, and TCRdb's table has in-frame clones only and misses some. The sample lists more than 65,000 clones; just under 95% were seen once. Sequences were derived from unstimulated CD8+ T cells sorted from spleen or lymph node cells, sampled before transplant. All receptors come from a human donor who was the organ donor for an intestinal transplant.

Written as DNA, the CDR3 is TGTGCCAGCAGTTTACGGACAGGGGCCTTCTATCAGCCCCAGCATTTT. This encodes CASSLRTGAFYQPQHF. The chain couples TRBV28 to TRBJ1-5; TRBD1 aligns across 9 bases. Germline CDR1 MDHEN, CDR2 SYDVKM. The V segment lost 2 bases and the J segment 5 bases; nucleotides outside the gene matches: 7. The length of the CDR3 is 16 residues.

This chain connects TRBV29-1 to TRBJ1-1; TRBD1 agrees at 7 bases. The CDR3 contains 14 residues. CDR1 and CDR2 from the germline V gene are SQVTM and ANQGSEA. Germline trimming cut 7 bases from V and 3 bases from J; bases unmatched to any gene: 11. CDR3 coding DNA: TGCAGCGGAATCCAGACAGGGACGGACACTGAAGCTTTCTTT. It is translated as CSGIQTGTDTEAFF.

Remarks on this clone: The same CDR3 can be traced to other DNA sequences in this sample. V is TRBV5-4 and J is TRBJ2-5; 7 nucleotides agree with TRBD1. Losses at the gene ends were 3 bases for V and 0 bases for J; bases not matched to a gene: 2. The V gene's germline CDR1 is SGHNT and CDR2 YYREEE (reference sequence). The CDR3 covers 14 residues. CDR3 nucleotides: TGTGCCAGCAGCTGGGACAGATACCAAGAGACCCAGTACTTC. Amino acids: CASSWDRYQETQYF.

J is TRBJ2-5 and V is TRBV10-3; D may be TRBD1 (5 bases). Looked up from germline, CDR1 is ENHRY and CDR2 is SYGVKD. Trimming took off 3 bases at V and 4 bases at J, with 9 bases between the two ends. This CDR3 has 13 amino acids. CDR3 amino acids: CAISDRGGETQYF. The CDR3, as DNA: TGTGCCATCAGTGATAGGGGTGGAGAGACCCAGTACTTC.

This chain joins TRBV19 and TRBJ2-1, with a weak D call TRBD1 (5 bases). This CDR3 spans 12 amino acids. The V end lost 4 bases, the J end lost 15 bases, and 16 bases lay between the germline ends. In germline, CDR1 is LNHDA, CDR2 SQIVND (reference sequence). CDR3 amino acids: CASSTGRLGPFF. The CDR3 nucleotides are TGTGCCAGTAGTACTGGGCGGTTGGGGCCGTTCTTC.

This chain uses TRBV7-2 with TRBJ2-3; TRBD1 matches at 8 bases. The V and J ends lost 1 base and 5 bases, in that order; junction bases with no gene match: 5. The V gene's germline CDR1 is SGHTA and CDR2 FQGNSA. CDR3 length: 15 amino acids. CDR3 sequence: CASSLGRGPGDTQYF. The CDR3 DNA reads as TGTGCCAGCAGCTTAGGCAGGGGGCCCGGAGATACGCAGTATTTT.

This rearrangement joins TRBV27 to TRBJ1-2; no clear D. Germline CDR1 MNHEY, CDR2 SMNVEV (reference sequence). V lost 6 bases and J 4 bases, leaving 12 bases between the germline ends. The CDR3 loop spans 13 amino acids. The CDR3 DNA follows: TGTGCCAGCAGCCCACCGGGAGGCTATGGCTACACCTTC. It encodes CASSPPGGYGYTF.

The V and J genes are TRBV4-1 and TRBJ1-1; 7 bases align to TRBD1. Germline V gene lookup returns CDR1 MGHRA and CDR2 YSYEKL. The CDR3 has 17 amino acids. V shed 1 base and J 1 base; nucleotides not matched to a gene: 9. CDR3 loop: CASSQVLAGTANTEAFF. The CDR3 nucleotides are TGCGCCAGCAGCCAAGTCCTGGCCGGGACAGCGAACACTGAAGCTTTCTTT.

V gene TRBV19 combines with J gene TRBJ2-1; 10 nucleotides align to TRBD2. Per the germline V gene, CDR1 is LNHDA and CDR2 is SQIVND (reference sequence). With V trimmed by 1 base and J by 5 bases, 8 bases remained unmatched. The CDR3 covers 17 residues. The chain's CDR3 is CASSIVGLAGGHNEQFF. The CDR3 DNA follows: TGTGCCAGTAGTATAGTGGGCTTAGCGGGGGGCCACAATGAGCAGTTCTTC.

The V and J genes are TRBV5-4 and TRBJ2-7; 7 bases fit TRBD1. Germline values: CDR1 SGHNT, CDR2 YYREEE (reference sequence). CDR3 length: 14 residues. V lost 4 bases and J lost 0; bases outside the gene matches: 4. The CDR3 DNA reads as TGTGCCAGCAGCCCCCGGGACAGCTCCTACGAGCAGTACTTC. Amino acid sequence: CASSPRDSSYEQYF.

The chain links TRBV13 to TRBJ2-7; maybe TRBD1 (6 bases). CDR3 length: 15 residues. Germline assignment: CDR1 PRHDT and CDR2 FYEKMQ (reference sequence). V was clipped by 4 bases and J by 5 bases, with 18 bases between them. The CDR3 sequence: CASSSPRGGYHEQYF. DNA of the CDR3: TGTGCCAGCAGCTCCCCCCGAGGGGGTTACCACGAGCAGTACTTC. Full variable domain (rest looked up from reference TRBV13 and TRBJ2-7): AAGVIQSPRHLIKEKRETATLKCYPIPRHDTVYWYQQGPGQDPQFLISFYEKMQSDKGSIPDRFSAQQFSDYHSELNMSSLELGDSALYFCASSSPRGGYHEQYFGPGTRLTVT.

V gene TRBV27 combines with J gene TRBJ2-7, with TRBD1 as a possible D gene (6 bases). The CDR3 loop spans 13 amino acids. Trimming left V 3 bases short and J 4 bases short, with 10 bases between. Germline lookup yields CDR1 MNHEY and CDR2 SMNVEV (reference sequence). In DNA, the CDR3 is TGTGCCAGCAGTTTCAACAGGGCGTACGAGCAGTACTTC. Translation gives CASSFNRAYEQYF.

The chain combines TRBV5-1 with TRBJ2-7, with 7 nucleotides matching TRBD2. Germline-derived CDR1 and CDR2 are SGHRS and YFSETQ. There are 14 residues in the CDR3. V was pared by 0 bases and J by 3 bases, with 3 bases of the junction left unmatched. DNA for the CDR3: TGCGCCAGCAGCTTGGAGGGGACTATCTACGAGCAGTACTTC. Amino acids: CASSLEGTIYEQYF.

The V and J genes are TRBV29-1 and TRBJ2-7; possible D gene TRBD2, 5 bases. V lost 7 bases and J 1 base, leaving 11 bases between the germline ends. CDR1 is SQVTM, CDR2 ANQGSEA, per germline. The CDR3 is 12 amino acids. Here the CDR3 reads CSARGQSYEQYF. For the CDR3, the DNA is TGCAGCGCCCGAGGGCAGTCCTACGAGCAGTACTTC.

This sequence joins TRBV5-4 and TRBJ2-7, with no clear D. The length of the CDR3 is 13 residues. Germline lookup yields CDR1 SGHNT and CDR2 YYREEE (reference sequence). V lost 2 bases to trimming and J lost 0 bases, with 6 bases between them. The CDR3 protein is CASSLYSSYEQYF. For the CDR3, the DNA is TGTGCCAGCAGCTTATACAGCTCCTACGAGCAGTACTTC.

This clone has just a few counts. The chain uses TRBV4-1 and TRBJ2-7; maybe TRBD1 (5 bases). Germline-derived CDR1 and CDR2 are MGHRA and YSYEKL. The CDR3 consists of 16 residues. V shed 0 bases and J shed 1 base, with 13 bases lying between them. The CDR3 loop is CASSQDRVQGSYEQYF. DNA of the CDR3: TGCGCCAGCAGCCAAGATCGGGTCCAGGGTTCCTACGAGCAGTACTTC.

The chain links TRBV7-9 to TRBJ1-1, with 8 positions matching TRBD1. Looked up from germline, CDR1 is SEHNR and CDR2 is FQNEAQ (reference sequence). V lost 4 bases to trimming and J lost 2 bases; unmatched junction nucleotides: 9. This CDR3 is built from 16 residues. DNA for the CDR3: TGTGCCAGCAGCTCAAACAGGGGGGACGGCAACACTGAAGCTTTCTTT. This codes for CASSSNRGDGNTEAFF.

This clone appeared a single time. The rearrangement uses TRBV19 and TRBJ2-1; 7 nucleotides align to TRBD2. CDR1 is LNHDA and CDR2 is SQIVND in the germline V gene (reference sequence). The junction had 15 bases not matched to a gene; V was cut back by 7 bases and J by 3 bases. This CDR3 is built from 17 residues. CDR3: CASTISPSGGGYNEQFF. The CDR3 DNA reads as TGTGCCAGTACCATCTCCCCAAGTGGCGGGGGCTACAATGAGCAGTTCTTC.

The J gene is TRBJ2-3, the V gene TRBV9, with D perhaps matching TRBD1 (6 bases). Trimming left V 0 bases short and J 4 bases short, with 9 bases between. Germline loops: CDR1 SGDLS, CDR2 YYNGEE. This CDR3 has 14 amino acids. CDR3 residues: CASSVVGAADTQYF. The CDR3 coding sequence is TGTGCCAGCAGCGTAGTGGGGGCTGCAGATACGCAGTATTTT.

The genes are TRBV4-3 and TRBJ2-7, with 8 bases lining up with TRBD1. The CDR3 sequence is 14 residues long. Germline assignment: CDR1 LGHNA and CDR2 YSLEER. After removal of 3 bases from V and 5 bases from J, the junction contained 6 bases not matched to a gene. The CDR3 is CASSQIAGGNEQYF. The CDR3 coding sequence is TGCGCCAGCAGCCAGATTGCAGGGGGCAACGAGCAGTACTTC.

The rearrangement uses TRBV19 and TRBJ2-7; TRBD1 matches 7 bases. Germline assignment: CDR1 LNHDA and CDR2 SQIVND (reference sequence). The J segment lost 3 bases and the V segment lost 1 base, leaving 9 bases of the junction unmatched. The CDR3 length is 16 residues. The CDR3 coding sequence is TGTGCCAGTAGTATAGCCCTTGGACAGGTGATCTACGAGCAGTACTTC. It yields the protein CASSIALGQVIYEQYF.